The 11 T cell receptor beta chains given below trace back to one sample, sequenced in a study of blood T cell repertoires in COVID-19. Data came from immunoSEQ multiplex PCR; TCRdb stores just in-frame clones and leaves some out. The profile shows 430,000 or so clones, approximately 90% of them singletons. Sequencing used PBMCs or T cells enriched from blood (not recorded which). The receptors originated from a woman under 30 who had been exposed to COVID-19.

The chain links TRBV5-5 to TRBJ1-1; 7 bases align to TRBD1. The germline V gene has CDR1 SGHKS and CDR2 YYEKEE (reference sequence). This CDR3 contains 15 residues. The junction had 6 bases not matched to a gene; V was cut back by 0 bases and J by 4 bases. The CDR3 DNA reads TGTGCCAGCAGCTTGGGCAGGGGGTTACCCACTGAAGCTTTCTTT. Encoded protein: CASSLGRGLPTEAFF.

The chain employs TRBV20-1 and TRBJ2-7; D ambiguous. Trimming cost V 3 bases and J 4 bases, with 13 bases left between them. Looked up from germline, CDR1 is DFQATT and CDR2 is SNEGSKA (reference sequence). CDR3 length equals 13 residues. The CDR3 region is CSASAPPTYEQYF. Here the CDR3 DNA reads TGCAGTGCTAGTGCCCCGCCGACATACGAGCAGTACTTC.

This sequence joins TRBV28 and TRBJ2-5, with TRBD1 matching 7 bases. The junction had 4 bases not matched to a gene; V was cut back by 5 bases and J by 1 base. Germline values: CDR1 MDHEN, CDR2 SYDVKM. The CDR3 is 14 residues long. CDR3 loop: CASSTGVPQETQYF. The CDR3 DNA reads as TGTGCCAGCAGTACAGGGGTCCCCCAAGAGACCCAGTACTTC.

This clone showed up many times. The chain couples TRBV2 to TRBJ1-2; 9 bases agree with TRBD1. V trimming: 7 bases; J trimming: 10 bases; junction bases outside the gene matches: 4. The CDR3 runs to 11 residues. From germline, CDR1 is SNHLY and CDR2 FYNNEI. The CDR3 spells CASTRDRVYTF. The CDR3 DNA is TGTGCCAGCACCCGGGACAGGGTCTACACCTTC. Using reference TRBV2 and TRBJ1-2 for the parts outside the CDR3, the full variable domain is EPEVTQTPSHQVTQMGQEVILRCVPISNHLYFYWYRQILGQKVEFLVSFYNNEISEKSEIFDDQFSVERPDGSNFTLKIRSTKLEDSAMYFCASTRDRVYTFGSGTRLTVV.

The V gene is TRBV2, the J gene TRBJ1-5; D might be TRBD1 (6 bases). The CDR3 runs 13 residues. V dropped 2 bases and J dropped 9 bases, with 11 bases sitting between them. In germline, CDR1 is SNHLY, CDR2 FYNNEI. The CDR3 nucleotides are TGTGCCAGCAGTGAACAGAGGGGGGGGCCCCAGCATTTT. Its protein is CASSEQRGGPQHF.

V is TRBV9 and J is TRBJ1-4, with 10 nucleotides matching TRBD1. Germline CDR1 and CDR2: SGDLS and YYNGEE. CDR3 length: 16 residues. V was clipped by 0 bases and J by 8 bases; unmatched bases: 7. As DNA, the CDR3 is TGTGCCAGCAGCGTAGGGCCCCGGACAGGGGGAGAAAAACTGTTTTTT. Translation gives CASSVGPRTGGEKLFF.

The genes are TRBV7-2 and TRBJ2-3; TRBD2 is a possible D gene (6 bases). Germline V CDR1 and CDR2: SGHTA, FQGNSA. Between the trimmed V and J ends, which lost 5 bases and 0 bases, there was a span of 18 bases. The CDR3 covers 17 residues. CDR3: CASSPGVALTSTDTQYF. In DNA form, the CDR3 reads TGTGCCAGCAGCCCGGGGGTGGCGCTGACTAGCACAGATACGCAGTATTTT.

This chain joins TRBV5-1 and TRBJ1-4; the match to TRBD1 covers 8 bases. CDR1 is SGHRS, CDR2 YFSETQ, per germline. The trim removed 0 bases at V and 7 bases at J, leaving 5 bases unmatched. The CDR3 runs to 15 residues. CDR3: CASSLAGGAIEKLFF. Here the CDR3 DNA reads TGCGCCAGCAGCTTGGCAGGGGGCGCGATTGAAAAACTGTTTTTT.

The V gene is TRBV6-5, the J gene TRBJ1-1, with TRBD1 as a possible D gene (5 bases). The CDR3 sequence is 14 residues long. Between the trimmed V and J ends, which lost 2 bases and 3 bases, there was a span of 10 bases. CDR1 is MNHEY and CDR2 is SVGAGI in the germline V gene. CDR3 in amino acids: CASSYGGFDTEAFF. CDR3 coding DNA: TGTGCCAGCAGTTACGGGGGGTTCGACACTGAAGCTTTCTTT.

On this clone: A much larger clone differs by one base, so this may be a read error. Different DNA sequences within this sample yield the same CDR3. The rearrangement joins TRBV5-6 to TRBJ1-6, with 8 bases that match TRBD1. CDR1 and CDR2 from the germline V gene are SGHDT and YYEEEE. The CDR3 length is 14 residues. Losses at the gene ends were 0 bases for V and 7 bases for J; bases not matched to a gene: 0. CDR3 sequence: CASSLGQGNSPLHF. CDR3 DNA: TGTGCCAGCAGCTTGGGACAGGGGAATTCACCCCTCCACTTT.

This chain connects TRBV6-6 to TRBJ1-1; TRBD1 matches 8 bases. V lost 4 bases to trimming and J lost 4 bases; unmatched junction nucleotides: 5. In germline, CDR1 is MNHNY, CDR2 SVGAGI (reference sequence). This CDR3 contains 14 residues. Here the CDR3 DNA reads TGTGCCAGCAGTTCCCAAACAGGGGGCACTGAAGCTTTCTTT. Encoded protein: CASSSQTGGTEAFF.